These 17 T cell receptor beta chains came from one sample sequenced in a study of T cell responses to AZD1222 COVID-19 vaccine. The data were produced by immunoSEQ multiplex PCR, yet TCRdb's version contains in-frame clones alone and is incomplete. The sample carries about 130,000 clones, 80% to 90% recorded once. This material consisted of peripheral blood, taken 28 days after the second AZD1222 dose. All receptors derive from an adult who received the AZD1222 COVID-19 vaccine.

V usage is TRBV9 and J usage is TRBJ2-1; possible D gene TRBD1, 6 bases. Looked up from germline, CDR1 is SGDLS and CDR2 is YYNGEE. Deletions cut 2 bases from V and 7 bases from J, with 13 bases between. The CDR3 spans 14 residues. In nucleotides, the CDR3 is TGTGCCAGCAGCGTCGGGACATTTGATAATGAGCAGTTCTTC. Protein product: CASSVGTFDNEQFF.

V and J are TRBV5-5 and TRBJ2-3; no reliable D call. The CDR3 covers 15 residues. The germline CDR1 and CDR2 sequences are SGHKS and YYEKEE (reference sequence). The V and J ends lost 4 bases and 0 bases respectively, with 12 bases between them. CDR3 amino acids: CASSPGLYSTDTQYF. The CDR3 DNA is TGTGCCAGCAGCCCGGGCCTCTATAGCACAGATACGCAGTATTTT.

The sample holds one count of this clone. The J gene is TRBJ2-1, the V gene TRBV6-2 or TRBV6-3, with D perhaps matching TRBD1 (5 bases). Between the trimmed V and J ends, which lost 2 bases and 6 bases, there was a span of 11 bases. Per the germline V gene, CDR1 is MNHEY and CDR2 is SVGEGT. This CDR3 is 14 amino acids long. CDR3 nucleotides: TGTGCCAGCAGTTACGTGGGGCCCCTCAATGAGCAGTTCTTC. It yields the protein CASSYVGPLNEQFF.

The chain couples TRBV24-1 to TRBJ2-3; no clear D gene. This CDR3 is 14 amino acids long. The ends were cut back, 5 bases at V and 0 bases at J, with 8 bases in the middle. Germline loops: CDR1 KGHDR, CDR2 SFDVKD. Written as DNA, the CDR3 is TGTGCCACCAGTGGAGTGGATAGCACAGATACGCAGTATTTT. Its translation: CATSGVDSTDTQYF.

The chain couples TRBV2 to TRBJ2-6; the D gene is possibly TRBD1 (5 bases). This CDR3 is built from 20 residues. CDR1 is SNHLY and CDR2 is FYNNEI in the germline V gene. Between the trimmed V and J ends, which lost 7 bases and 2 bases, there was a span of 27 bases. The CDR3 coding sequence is TGTGCCAGCATTCGGAACAGGCCCTACTCGCGTGCTCCTGGGGCCAACGTCCTGACTTTC. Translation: CASIRNRPYSRAPGANVLTF. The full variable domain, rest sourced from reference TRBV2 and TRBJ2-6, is EPEVTQTPSHQVTQMGQEVILRCVPISNHLYFYWYRQILGQKVEFLVSFYNNEISEKSEIFDDQFSVERPDGSNFTLKIRSTKLEDSAMYFCASIRNRPYSRAPGANVLTFGAGSRLTVL.

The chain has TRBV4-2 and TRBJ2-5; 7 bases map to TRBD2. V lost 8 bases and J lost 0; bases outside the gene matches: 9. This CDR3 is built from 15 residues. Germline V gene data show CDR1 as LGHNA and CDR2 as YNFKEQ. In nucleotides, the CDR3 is TGTGCCAGCGGGAGGAGCGGGGTGAACCAAGAGACCCAGTACTTC. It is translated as CASGRSGVNQETQYF.

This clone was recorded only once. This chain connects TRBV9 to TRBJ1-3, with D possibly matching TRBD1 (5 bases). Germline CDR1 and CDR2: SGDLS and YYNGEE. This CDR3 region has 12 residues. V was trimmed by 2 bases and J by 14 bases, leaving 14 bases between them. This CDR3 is CASSVDRDVLYF. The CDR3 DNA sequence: TGTGCCAGCAGCGTTGACCGGGACGTCTTATATTTT.

This CDR3 reads CASSYPGTVQNIQYF. CDR3 DNA: TGTGCCAGTAGTTACCCCGGGACAGTTCAAAACATTCAGTACTTC. The genes are TRBV19 and TRBJ2-4, with 7 bases matching TRBD1. CDR1 LNHDA and CDR2 SQIVND come from the germline V gene (reference sequence). This CDR3 is built from 15 residues. The V gene end was trimmed by 5 bases and the J gene end by 5 bases; junction bases not matched to a gene: 9.

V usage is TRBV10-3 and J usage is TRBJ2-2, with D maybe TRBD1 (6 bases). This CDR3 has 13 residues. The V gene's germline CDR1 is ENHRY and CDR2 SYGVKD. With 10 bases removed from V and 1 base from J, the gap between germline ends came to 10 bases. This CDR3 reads CATLTGNTGELFF. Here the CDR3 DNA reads TGTGCCACCCTGACAGGGAACACCGGGGAGCTGTTTTTT.

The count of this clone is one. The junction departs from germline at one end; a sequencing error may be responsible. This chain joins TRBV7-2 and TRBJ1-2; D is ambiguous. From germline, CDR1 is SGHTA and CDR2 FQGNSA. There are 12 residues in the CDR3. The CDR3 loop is CASSLASYGYTF. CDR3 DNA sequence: TGTGCCAGCAGCCTAGCAAGCTATGGCTACACCTTC.

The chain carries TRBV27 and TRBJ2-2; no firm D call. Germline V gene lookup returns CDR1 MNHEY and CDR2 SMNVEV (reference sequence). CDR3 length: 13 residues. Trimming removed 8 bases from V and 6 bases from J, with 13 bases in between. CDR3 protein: CASGFERAGELFF. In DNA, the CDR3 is TGTGCCAGCGGATTTGAAAGGGCCGGGGAGCTGTTTTTT.

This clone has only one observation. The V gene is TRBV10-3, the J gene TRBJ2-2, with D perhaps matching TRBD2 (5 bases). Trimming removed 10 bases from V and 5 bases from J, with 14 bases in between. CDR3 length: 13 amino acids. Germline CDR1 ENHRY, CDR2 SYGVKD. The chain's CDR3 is CATPGLITGELFF. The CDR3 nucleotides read TGTGCCACCCCGGGGTTGATAACCGGGGAGCTGTTTTTT.

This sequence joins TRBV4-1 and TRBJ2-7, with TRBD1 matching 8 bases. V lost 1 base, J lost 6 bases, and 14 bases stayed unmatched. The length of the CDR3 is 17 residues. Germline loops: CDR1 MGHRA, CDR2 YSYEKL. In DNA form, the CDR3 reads TGCGCCAGCAGCCAAGCAGCCCTGAGGACAGGGAAGGGCGAGCAGTACTTC. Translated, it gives CASSQAALRTGKGEQYF.

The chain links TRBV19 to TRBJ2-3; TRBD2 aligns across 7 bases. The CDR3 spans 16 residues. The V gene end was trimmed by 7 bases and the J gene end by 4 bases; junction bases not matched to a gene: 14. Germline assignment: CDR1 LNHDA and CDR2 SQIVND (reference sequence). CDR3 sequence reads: CASNRYGGGSADTQYF. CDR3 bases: TGTGCCAGTAACCGATATGGGGGAGGGAGCGCAGATACGCAGTATTTT.

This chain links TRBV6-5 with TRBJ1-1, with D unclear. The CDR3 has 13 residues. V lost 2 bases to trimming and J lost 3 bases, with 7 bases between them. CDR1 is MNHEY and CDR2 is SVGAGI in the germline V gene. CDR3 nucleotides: TGTGCCAGCAGTTACGTCCCCGACACTGAAGCTTTCTTT. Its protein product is CASSYVPDTEAFF.

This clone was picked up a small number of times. CDR3 coding DNA: TGCGCCAGCGGGTCCTACAATGAGCAGTTCTTC. It is translated as CASGSYNEQFF. The genes are TRBV10-1 and TRBJ2-1; D is unresolved. From germline, CDR1 is WNHNN and CDR2 SYGVQD (reference sequence). The V gene lost 8 bases and the J gene lost 1 base, with 3 bases spanning the gap. The CDR3 is made up of 11 amino acids.

The CDR3 loop reads CASTRAESSYNEQFF. Written as DNA, the CDR3 is TGTGCCAGCACCCGAGCGGAGAGCTCCTACAATGAGCAGTTCTTC. The rearrangement links TRBV16 to TRBJ2-1, with D possibly TRBD2 on 5 matching bases. The CDR3 is 15 residues long. V gave up 7 bases and J gave up 0 bases, with 13 bases separating them. Germline CDR1 and CDR2: KGHSY and FQNENV.